This record looks at one T cell receptor beta chain sequence and its context. Its antigen is not known. For the second PCR, which ran for about 7 to 11 cycles, a sample-barcoded 5' primer and a J-beta primer mix were used. The template-switch adaptor, which had 12 random nucleotides, put a tag on each cDNA molecule. MiXCR, run by TCRdb on the 5' RACE reads, gives a single entry per CDR3 protein. Of under 1,000,000 distinct CDR3 sequences listed, under 40% are singletons. The data were taken from a study of blood T cells in healthy people across ages. Study-level results: Because donor CMV status was unknown, expanded clonotype changes were possibly confounded. Roughly linear age-related decline in beta diversity appeared, significant by age about 40.

There are 13 residues in the CDR3. The V end lost 0 bases, the J end lost 7 bases, and 9 bases lay between the germline ends. Germline assignment: CDR1 KGHDR and CDR2 SFDVKD. Sequenced sample: blood. The chain employs TRBV24-1 and TRBJ2-7, with D perhaps matching TRBD1 (5 bases). This receptor was identified in a man between 18 and 35 years old in good health. CDR3 nucleotide sequence: TGTGCCACCAGTGATTTGAGGGGTTGTGAGCAGTACTTC. It specifies CATSDLRGCEQYF.